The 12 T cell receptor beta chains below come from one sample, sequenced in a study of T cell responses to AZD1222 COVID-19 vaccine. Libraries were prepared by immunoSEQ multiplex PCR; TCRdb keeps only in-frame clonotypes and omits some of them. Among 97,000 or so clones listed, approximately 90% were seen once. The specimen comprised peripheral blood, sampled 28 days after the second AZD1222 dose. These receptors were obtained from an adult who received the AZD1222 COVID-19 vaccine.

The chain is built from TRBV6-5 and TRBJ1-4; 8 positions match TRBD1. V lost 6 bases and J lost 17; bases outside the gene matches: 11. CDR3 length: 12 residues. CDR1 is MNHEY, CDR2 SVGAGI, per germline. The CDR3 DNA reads TGTGCCAGCAGAAACCTACCGGGACAGGAATTTTTT. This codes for CASRNLPGQEFF.

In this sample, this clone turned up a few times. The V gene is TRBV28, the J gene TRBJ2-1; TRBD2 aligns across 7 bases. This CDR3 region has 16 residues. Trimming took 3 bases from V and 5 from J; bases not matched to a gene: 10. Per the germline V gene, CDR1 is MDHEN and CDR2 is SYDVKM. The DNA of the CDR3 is TGTGCCAGCAGTTTTTTATCCCGCGGGGGAAACAATGAGCAGTTCTTC. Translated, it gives CASSFLSRGGNNEQFF.

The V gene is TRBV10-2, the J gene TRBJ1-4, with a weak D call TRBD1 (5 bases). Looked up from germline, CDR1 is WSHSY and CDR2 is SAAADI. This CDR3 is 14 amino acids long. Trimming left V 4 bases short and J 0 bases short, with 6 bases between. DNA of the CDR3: TGCGCCAGCAGTGTGGGGGCAACTAATGAAAAACTGTTTTTT. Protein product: CASSVGATNEKLFF.

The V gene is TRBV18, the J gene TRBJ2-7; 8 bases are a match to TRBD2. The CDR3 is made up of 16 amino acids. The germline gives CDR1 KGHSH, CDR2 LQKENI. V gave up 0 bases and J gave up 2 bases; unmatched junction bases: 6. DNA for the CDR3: TGTGCCAGCTCACCACCGTGGGCGGGAGGCCCCTACGAGCAGTACTTC. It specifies CASSPPWAGGPYEQYF.

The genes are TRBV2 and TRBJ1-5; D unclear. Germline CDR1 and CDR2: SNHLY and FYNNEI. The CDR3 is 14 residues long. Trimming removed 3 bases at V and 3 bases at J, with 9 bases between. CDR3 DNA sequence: TGTGCCAGCAGTGAGGGAGGGCCCAATCAGCCCCAGCATTTT. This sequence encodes CASSEGGPNQPQHF.

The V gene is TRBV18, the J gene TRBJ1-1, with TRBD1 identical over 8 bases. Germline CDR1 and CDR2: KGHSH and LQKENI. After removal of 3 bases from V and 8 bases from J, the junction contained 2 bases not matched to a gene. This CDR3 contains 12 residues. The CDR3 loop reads CASSPRTGEAFF. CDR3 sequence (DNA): TGTGCCAGCTCACCTCGGACAGGGGAAGCTTTCTTT.

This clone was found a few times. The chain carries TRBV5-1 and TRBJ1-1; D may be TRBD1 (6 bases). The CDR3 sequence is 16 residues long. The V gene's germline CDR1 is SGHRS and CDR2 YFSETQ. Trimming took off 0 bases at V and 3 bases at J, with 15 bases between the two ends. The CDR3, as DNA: TGCGCCAGCAGCTTGGGGGCAGGGGTTGTTGACACTGAAGCTTTCTTT. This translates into CASSLGAGVVDTEAFF.

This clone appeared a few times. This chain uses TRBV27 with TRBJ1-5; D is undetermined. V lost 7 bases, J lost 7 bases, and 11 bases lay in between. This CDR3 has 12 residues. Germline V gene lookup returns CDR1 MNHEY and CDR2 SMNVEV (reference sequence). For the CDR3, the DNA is TGTGCCAGCAAGACCGGGCCCCAGCCCCAGCATTTT. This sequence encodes CASKTGPQPQHF.

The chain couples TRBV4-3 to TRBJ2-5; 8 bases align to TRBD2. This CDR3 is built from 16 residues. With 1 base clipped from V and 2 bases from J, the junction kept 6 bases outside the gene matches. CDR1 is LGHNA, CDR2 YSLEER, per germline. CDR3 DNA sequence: TGCGCCAGCAGCCAAGGGCGGGAGGCCTTACAAGAGACCCAGTACTTC. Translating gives CASSQGREALQETQYF.

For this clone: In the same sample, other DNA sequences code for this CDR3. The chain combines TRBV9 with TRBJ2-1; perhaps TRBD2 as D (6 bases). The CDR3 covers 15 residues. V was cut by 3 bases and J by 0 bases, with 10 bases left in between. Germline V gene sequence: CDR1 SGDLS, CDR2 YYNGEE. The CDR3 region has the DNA TGTGCCAGCAGCGCGAGCGGGTCCTCCTACAATGAGCAGTTCTTC. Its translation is CASSASGSSYNEQFF.

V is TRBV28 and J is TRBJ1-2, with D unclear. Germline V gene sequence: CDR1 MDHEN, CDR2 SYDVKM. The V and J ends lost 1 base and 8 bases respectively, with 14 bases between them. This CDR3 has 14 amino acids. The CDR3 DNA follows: TGTGCCAGCAGTTTATTTAACAGAATAGACGGCTACACCTTC. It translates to CASSLFNRIDGYTF.

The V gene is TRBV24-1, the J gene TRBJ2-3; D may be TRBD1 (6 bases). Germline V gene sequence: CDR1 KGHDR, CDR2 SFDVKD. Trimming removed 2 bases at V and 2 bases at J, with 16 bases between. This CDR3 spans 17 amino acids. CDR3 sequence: CATSDSPVTGPTDTQYF. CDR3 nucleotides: TGTGCCACCAGTGATTCTCCCGTGACAGGTCCCACAGATACGCAGTATTTT.